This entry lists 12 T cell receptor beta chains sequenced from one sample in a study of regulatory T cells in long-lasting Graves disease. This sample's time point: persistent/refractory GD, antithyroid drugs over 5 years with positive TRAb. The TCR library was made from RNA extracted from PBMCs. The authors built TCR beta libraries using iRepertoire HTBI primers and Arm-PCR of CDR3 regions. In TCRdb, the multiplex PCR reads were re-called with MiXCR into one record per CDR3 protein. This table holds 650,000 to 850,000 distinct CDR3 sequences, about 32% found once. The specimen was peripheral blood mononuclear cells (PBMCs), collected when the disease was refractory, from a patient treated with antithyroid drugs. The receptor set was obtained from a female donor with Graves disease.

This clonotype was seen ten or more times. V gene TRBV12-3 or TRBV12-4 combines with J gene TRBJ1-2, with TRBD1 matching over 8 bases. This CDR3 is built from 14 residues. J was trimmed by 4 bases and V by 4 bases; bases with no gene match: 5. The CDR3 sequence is CASSYGQGIYGYTF. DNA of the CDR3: TGTGCCAGCAGTTACGGACAGGGTATCTATGGCTACACCTTC.

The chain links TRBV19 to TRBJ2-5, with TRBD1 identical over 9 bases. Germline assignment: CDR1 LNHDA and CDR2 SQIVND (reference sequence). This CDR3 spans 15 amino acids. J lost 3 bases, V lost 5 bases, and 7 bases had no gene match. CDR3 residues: CASSLQQGAKETQYF. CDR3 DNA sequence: TGTGCCAGTAGTTTACAACAGGGGGCGAAAGAGACCCAGTACTTC.

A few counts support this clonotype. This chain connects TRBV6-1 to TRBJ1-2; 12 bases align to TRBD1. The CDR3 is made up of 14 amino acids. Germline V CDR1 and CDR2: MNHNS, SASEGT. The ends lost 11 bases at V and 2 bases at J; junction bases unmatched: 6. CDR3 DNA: TGTGCCGCCAGGGACAGGGGGCTCAACTATGGCTACACCTTC. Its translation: CAARDRGLNYGYTF.

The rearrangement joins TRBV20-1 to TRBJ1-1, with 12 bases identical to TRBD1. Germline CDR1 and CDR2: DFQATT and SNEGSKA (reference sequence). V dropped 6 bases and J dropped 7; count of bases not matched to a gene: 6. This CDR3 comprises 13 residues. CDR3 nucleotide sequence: TGCAGTGCCTATGGGACAGGGGGCGATGAAGCTTTCTTT. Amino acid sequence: CSAYGTGGDEAFF.

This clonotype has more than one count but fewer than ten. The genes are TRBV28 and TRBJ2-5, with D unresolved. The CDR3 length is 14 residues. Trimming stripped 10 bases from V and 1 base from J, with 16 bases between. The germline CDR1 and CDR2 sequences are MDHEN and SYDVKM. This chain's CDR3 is CANSLVSTQETQYF. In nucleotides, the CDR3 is TGTGCCAACAGCTTAGTCTCTACCCAAGAGACCCAGTACTTC.

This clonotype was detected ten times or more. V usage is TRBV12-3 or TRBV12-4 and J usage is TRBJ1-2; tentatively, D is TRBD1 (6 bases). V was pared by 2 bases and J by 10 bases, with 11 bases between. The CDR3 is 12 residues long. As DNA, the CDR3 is TGTGCCAGCAGTTTAAGGCAGGGACACTACACCTTC. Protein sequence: CASSLRQGHYTF.

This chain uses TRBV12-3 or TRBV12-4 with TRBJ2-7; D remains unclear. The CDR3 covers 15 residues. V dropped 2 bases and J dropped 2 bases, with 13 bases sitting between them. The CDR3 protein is CASSLRPRWAYEQYF. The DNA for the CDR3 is TGTGCCAGCAGTTTAAGACCGAGGTGGGCCTACGAGCAGTACTTC.

CDR3 region: CAWSTVAPRSTQYF. In DNA form, the CDR3 reads TGTGCCTGGTCTACCGTAGCCCCGCGATCTACGCAGTATTTT. The chain is built from TRBV30 and TRBJ2-3; D gene unclear. Germline V gene sequence: CDR1 GTSNPN, CDR2 SVGIG (reference sequence). The germline V and J ends were trimmed by 5 bases and 8 bases, with 20 bases remaining between them. The CDR3 is made up of 14 amino acids.

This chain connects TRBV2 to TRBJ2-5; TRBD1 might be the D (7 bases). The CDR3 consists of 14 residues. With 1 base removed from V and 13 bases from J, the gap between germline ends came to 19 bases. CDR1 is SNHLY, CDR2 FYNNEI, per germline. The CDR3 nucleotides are TGTGCCAGCAGTGAAGGGGGACAGCGGGTGACCTGGTACTTC. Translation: CASSEGGQRVTWYF.

CDR3 loop: CASSKGLGLGTEAFF. The CDR3, as DNA: TGTGCCAGTAGTAAGGGGCTGGGTCTGGGCACTGAAGCTTTCTTT. This chain links TRBV19 with TRBJ1-1; tentative D call: TRBD1 (5 bases). Trimming stripped 4 bases from V and 4 bases from J, with 16 bases between. The CDR3 consists of 15 residues. Germline CDR1 is LNHDA and CDR2 is SQIVND (reference sequence).

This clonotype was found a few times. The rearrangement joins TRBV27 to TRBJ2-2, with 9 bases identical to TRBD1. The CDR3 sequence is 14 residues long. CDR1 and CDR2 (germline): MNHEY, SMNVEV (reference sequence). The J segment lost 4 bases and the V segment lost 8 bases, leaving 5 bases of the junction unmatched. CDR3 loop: CASRDRVITGELFF. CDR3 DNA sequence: TGTGCCAGCCGGGACAGGGTTATCACCGGGGAGCTGTTTTTT.

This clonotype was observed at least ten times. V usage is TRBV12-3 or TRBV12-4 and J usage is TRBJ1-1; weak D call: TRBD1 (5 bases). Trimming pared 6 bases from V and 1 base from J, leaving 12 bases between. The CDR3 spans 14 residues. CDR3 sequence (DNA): TGTGCCAGCAGCTCGAGGGGCAAGAACACTGAAGCTTTCTTT. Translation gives CASSSRGKNTEAFF.